A few counts support the clone carrying this TCR beta chain. Its antigen is undetermined. TCRdb redid the calling of the 5' RACE reads with MiXCR, one entry per CDR3 protein. The sample lists 100,000 to 150,000 distinct CDR3 sequences; around 15% were seen once. This CDR3 spans 15 amino acids. The J segment lost 3 bases and the V segment lost 1 base, leaving 5 bases of the junction unmatched. The germline V gene encodes CDR1 SGHRS and CDR2 YFSETQ. The data were taken from a study of T-cell memory formation after mild COVID-19. Study observations and caveats: The appearance of some responding clones in pre-infection memory suggested that cross-reactive memory joined. The study found balanced CD4/CD8 in clones contracting day 15 to 85 and a CD4+ lean in later expanders.

The sequenced material came from PBMCs or a T cell subset sorted from them (not recorded which). The genes are TRBV5-1 and TRBJ2-7, with 9 bases matching TRBD1. This TCR was recovered from a young man who had mild COVID-19 (a few samples of this study predate the infection). Cell type and time point are not known. DNA for the CDR3: TGCGCCAGCAGCTTGCTACAGGGGGCAGTCTACGAGCAGTACTTC. This codes for CASSLLQGAVYEQYF.